These 11 T cell receptor beta chains came from one sample sequenced in a study of T cells after yellow fever vaccination. From the 5' RACE reads, TCRdb called clonotypes with MiXCR, one entry per CDR3 protein. Among 310,000 or so distinct CDR3 sequences listed, about 6.6% were seen once. The specimen was PBMCs, collected more than 35 days after the first yellow fever vaccination. These receptors came from a man aged 18 to 30 who received the YFV17D yellow fever vaccine.

The V and J genes are TRBV6-1 and TRBJ2-1; TRBD2 agrees at 11 bases. The CDR3 runs to 16 residues. The J segment lost 6 bases and the V segment lost 6 bases, leaving 10 bases of the junction unmatched. Per germline, CDR1 MNHNS and CDR2 SASEGT. CDR3 nucleotide sequence: TGTGCCAGCAGCCCAAGACTAGCGGGGCTCGGCAATGAGCAGTTCTTC. This gives the protein CASSPRLAGLGNEQFF.

This chain connects TRBV4-3 to TRBJ2-1, with 7 bases that match TRBD2. V lost 1 base and J lost 10; bases outside the gene matches: 4. Germline values: CDR1 LGHNA, CDR2 YSLEER. The CDR3 covers 13 residues. The CDR3: CASSQGGGWEQFF. The CDR3 region has the DNA TGCGCCAGCAGCCAAGGGGGGGGATGGGAGCAGTTCTTC.

The chain links TRBV4-3 to TRBJ1-3, with D hard to call. The V gene's germline CDR1 is LGHNA and CDR2 YSLEER. The CDR3 sequence is 16 residues long. V was clipped by 3 bases and J by 3 bases, with 15 bases between them. The CDR3 bases are TGCGCCAGCAGCCAGCAAGATGGAGCAGGTGGAAACACCATATATTTT. This gives the protein CASSQQDGAGGNTIYF.

This clonotype was recorded a few times. This chain links TRBV27 with TRBJ1-1; D is unclear. Looked up from germline, CDR1 is MNHEY and CDR2 is SMNVEV (reference sequence). This CDR3 has 14 residues. Trimming removed 6 bases from V and 7 bases from J, with 18 bases in between. In DNA form, the CDR3 reads TGTGCCAGCAGACATCCCAACTCGAATATTGAAGCTTTCTTT. Residues: CASRHPNSNIEAFF.

This clonotype was observed many times. The chain recombines TRBV7-9 with TRBJ2-2, with D perhaps given as TRBD1 or TRBD2 (5 bases each). The CDR3 is made up of 15 amino acids. The ends were cut back, 0 bases at V and 4 bases at J, with 9 bases in the middle. Germline V gene sequence: CDR1 SEHNR, CDR2 FQNEAQ (reference sequence). CDR3 bases: TGTGCCAGCAGCTTAGCGACGGGGACCACCGGGGAGCTGTTTTTT. It is translated as CASSLATGTTGELFF.

This clonotype has more than one count but fewer than ten. V gene TRBV12-3 or TRBV12-4 combines with J gene TRBJ1-1, with D maybe TRBD1 (6 bases). V lost 6 bases and J 6 bases, leaving 14 bases between the germline ends. This CDR3 contains 13 residues. The CDR3 protein is CASRPGGAPEAFF. The CDR3 bases are TGTGCCAGCAGACCCGGGGGGGCCCCTGAAGCTTTCTTT.

J is TRBJ2-1 and V is TRBV5-4, with 8 bases fitting TRBD1. Trimming at V came to 4 bases and at J to 5 bases, leaving 5 bases not matched to a gene. CDR1 SGHNT and CDR2 YYREEE come from the germline V gene (reference sequence). This CDR3 comprises 14 residues. CDR3 nucleotides: TGTGCCAGCAGCATAGGGACAGGCAACAATGAGCAGTTCTTC. Its translation: CASSIGTGNNEQFF.

The CDR3: CASSFPTGTFSYEQYF. The CDR3 nucleotides are TGTGCCAGCAGTTTCCCCACAGGGACCTTCTCCTACGAGCAGTACTTC. This rearrangement joins TRBV7-2 to TRBJ2-7, with a weak D call TRBD1 (6 bases). V was pared by 6 bases and J by 0 bases, with 18 bases between. The germline V gene encodes CDR1 SGHTA and CDR2 FQGNSA. The CDR3 is 16 residues long. Together with reference TRBV7-2 and TRBJ2-7, the CDR3 gives the full variable domain: GAGVSQSPSNKVTEKGKDVELRCDPISGHTALYWYRQSLGQGLEFLIYFQGNSAPDKSGLPSDRFSAERTGGSVSTLTIQRTQQEDSAVYLCASSFPTGTFSYEQYFGPGTRLTVT.

The chain joins TRBV7-9 to TRBJ2-6; the D is unclear. From germline, CDR1 is SEHNR and CDR2 FQNEAQ (reference sequence). Trimming removed 2 bases from V and 3 bases from J, with 8 bases in between. The CDR3 runs 15 residues. The CDR3 nucleotides are TGTGCCAGCAGCTTACTAGGGCTTGGGGCCAACGTCCTGACTTTC. It specifies CASSLLGLGANVLTF. Complete variable domain (other parts from reference TRBV7-9 and TRBJ2-6): DTGVSQNPRHKITKRGQNVTFRCDPISEHNRLYWYRQTLGQGPEFLTYFQNEAQLEKSRLLSDRFSAERPKGSFSTLEIQRTEQGDSAMYLCASSLLGLGANVLTFGAGSRLTVL.

This clonotype was picked up a small number of times. The V gene is TRBV7-2, the J gene TRBJ2-7; 10 bases map to TRBD2. J gave up 4 bases and V 5 bases, and 8 bases lay outside the gene matches. The CDR3 covers 15 residues. The V gene's germline CDR1 is SGHTA and CDR2 FQGNSA. The CDR3 protein is CASSPRTSGLYEQYF. In DNA, the CDR3 is TGTGCCAGCAGCCCGCGGACTAGCGGATTGTACGAGCAGTACTTC.

The genes are TRBV27 and TRBJ2-1; 9 bases are a match to TRBD1. The CDR3 has 15 residues. J lost 6 bases, V lost 5 bases, and 8 bases had no gene match. The germline V gene has CDR1 MNHEY and CDR2 SMNVEV (reference sequence). The CDR3 coding sequence is TGTGCCAGCAGTCCTACGGGACAGGGAAGCAATGAGCAGTTCTTC. Encoded protein: CASSPTGQGSNEQFF.